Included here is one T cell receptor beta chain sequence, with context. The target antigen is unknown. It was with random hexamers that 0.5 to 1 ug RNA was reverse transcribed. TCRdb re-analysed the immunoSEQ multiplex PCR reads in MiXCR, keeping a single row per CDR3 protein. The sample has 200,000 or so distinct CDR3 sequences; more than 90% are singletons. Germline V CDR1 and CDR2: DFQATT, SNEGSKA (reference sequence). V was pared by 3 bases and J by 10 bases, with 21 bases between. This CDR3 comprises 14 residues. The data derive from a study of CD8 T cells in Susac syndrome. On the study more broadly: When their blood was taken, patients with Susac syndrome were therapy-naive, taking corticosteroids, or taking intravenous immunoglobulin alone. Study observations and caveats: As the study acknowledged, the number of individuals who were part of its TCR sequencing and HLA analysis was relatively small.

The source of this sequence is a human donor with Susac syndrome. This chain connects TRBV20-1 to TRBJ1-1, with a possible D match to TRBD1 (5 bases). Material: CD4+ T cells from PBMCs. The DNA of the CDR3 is TGCAGTGCTAGGTCCCCCGGGACGTCCTTCGGAGCTTTCTTT. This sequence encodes CSARSPGTSFGAFF.